This T cell receptor beta chain comes out of a study of blood T cell repertoires in COVID-19. The wider study: Some COVID-19 samples were acute and others convalescent; all came from the United States, Italy and Spain. In each case, the material was cDNA or gDNA derived from T cells, B-cell-depleted T cells, or PBMCs.

The authors' processing: From reference gene primer amplification, estimates of nucleated cell counts were derived. Generated by immunoSEQ multiplex PCR, the TCRdb table keeps only in-frame clones and is missing some. V and J calls plus clone size are reproduced from that table; the DNA served to infer D and trimming. The sample yields about 140,000 clones, around 86% seen once. The source material was peripheral blood. The TCR comes from a human donor in a cohort sampled during active COVID-19.

CDR3 residues: CASSPGGTGTYEQYF. DNA for the CDR3: TGTGCCAGCAGCCCCGGAGGGACAGGGACCTACGAGCAGTACTTC. V is TRBV7-2 and J is TRBJ2-7; 9 bases line up with TRBD1. V was clipped by 5 bases and J by 2 bases; unmatched bases: 7. CDR3 length: 15 residues. Germline values: CDR1 SGHTA, CDR2 FQGNSA.